The T cell receptor beta chain under discussion was sequenced for a study of blood T cell repertoires in COVID-19. Study context: There were acute and convalescent COVID-19 samples, and they came from the United States, Italy and Spain. The cDNA or gDNA used as material had been derived from T cells, B-cell-depleted T cells, or PBMCs.

The CDR3 totals 13 residues. Trimming removed 8 bases from V and 5 bases from J, with 16 bases in between. As processed by the authors: For nucleated cells, counts were estimated from reference gene primer amplification. Clones were sequenced by immunoSEQ multiplex PCR, and TCRdb holds only the in-frame ones, with some missing. V, J and clone size derive from that table, while D and trimming were established from the DNA sequence. Altogether about 210,000 clones are present, roughly 86% being singletons, with the ten largest covering over 9.5%. The sequence derives from a woman between 40 and 50 years old with acute or convalescent COVID-19. This sequence joins TRBV12-3 or TRBV12-4 and TRBJ2-7, with D possibly being TRBD1 (6 bases). Sequencing input: peripheral blood. Here the CDR3 DNA reads TGTGCCAGCGGGGGCGGGCCTCGCCACGAGCAGTACTTC. It specifies CASGGGPRHEQYF.